This is a list of T cell receptor beta chains from one sample in a study of T-cell memory formation after mild COVID-19. TCRdb called the 5' RACE reads again in MiXCR, with one record for every CDR3 protein. The sample includes 140,000 or so distinct CDR3 sequences, less than 20% of them seen just once. Sequencing was done on a sample of PBMCs or a T cell subset sorted from them (not recorded which). The receptors were sampled from an adult woman who had mild COVID-19 (a few samples of this study predate the infection). Cell type and time point are not known. CDR3s include the opening cysteine and the closing phenylalanine or tryptophan. A D gene is named only where the DNA matches it firmly. Rows give clone size only sometimes, using once, few, many, or a class for an expanded clone.

D	size	V	J	CDR3	DNA
TRBD1	once	TRBV10-3	TRBJ2-6	CAIKGATGAGANVLTF	TGTGCCATCAAGGGGGCGACAGGGGCTGGGGCCAACGTCCTGACTTTC
.	few	TRBV7-2	TRBJ2-7	CASSLWAEAQYF	TGTGCCAGCAGCCTATGGGCGGAGGCGCAGTACTTC
.	few	TRBV7-6	TRBJ1-5	CASSLHPGKVSQPQHF	TGTGCCAGCAGCTTACATCCAGGGAAAGTGAGTCAGCCCCAGCATTTT
.	.	TRBV20-1	TRBJ1-5	CSVGAGTVNQPQHF	TGCAGCGTAGGCGCGGGAACTGTAAATCAGCCCCAGCATTTT
TRBD1	.	TRBV24-1	TRBJ2-3	CATSDPGTEDSTDTQYF	TGTGCCACCAGTGATCCCGGGACAGAAGATTCCACAGATACGCAGTATTTT
TRBD2	.	TRBV7-8	TRBJ2-1	CASSLGRSASGYNEQFF	TGTGCCAGCAGCTTAGGTAGATCGGCTAGCGGATACAATGAGCAGTTCTTC
.	few	TRBV7-6	TRBJ2-2	CASSLEPLVTTGELFF	TGTGCCAGCAGCTTAGAACCACTAGTGACCACCGGGGAGCTGTTTTTT
.	few	TRBV29-1	TRBJ2-4	CSATLAGGAKNIQYF	TGCAGCGCAACACTAGCTGGTGGTGCCAAAAACATTCAGTACTTC
.	.	TRBV24-1	TRBJ2-1	CATSDLNGSPNEQFF	TGTGCCACCAGTGATTTAAACGGGAGCCCCAATGAGCAGTTCTTC
TRBD2	many	TRBV12-3/TRBV12-4	TRBJ2-1	CASSLPSGSKNEQFF	TGTGCCAGCAGTTTGCCTAGCGGGAGTAAGAATGAGCAGTTCTTC
TRBD1	.	TRBV5-1	TRBJ1-6	CASSPLGQDGSPLHF	TGCGCCAGCAGCCCCTTGGGACAGGATGGTTCACCCCTCCACTTT
TRBD2	few	TRBV4-2	TRBJ2-7	CASSQEGSSGIPAF	TGTGCCAGCAGCCAAGAGGGTAGTAGCGGGATACCCGCCTTC
TRBD2	.	TRBV11-3	TRBJ2-1	CASSLTGTSSEQFF	TGTGCCAGCAGCTTAACCGGGACTAGCTCGGAGCAGTTCTTC
.	.	TRBV12-3/TRBV12-4	TRBJ2-2	CASSFYYAMSGGPGELFF	TGTGCCAGCAGTTTTTATTACGCAATGAGCGGTGGGCCCGGGGAGCTGTTTTTT
TRBD2	few	TRBV20-1	TRBJ2-5	CSAGGGQETQYF	TGCAGTGCTGGGGGGGGGCAAGAGACCCAGTACTTC
TRBD1	few	TRBV5-1	TRBJ2-1	CASSFPRGRDNEQFF	TGCGCCAGCAGCTTTCCCAGGGGGCGCGACAATGAGCAGTTCTTC
.	.	TRBV3-1	TRBJ1-6	CASSHGGMKDSPLHF	TGTGCCAGCAGCCACGGAGGGATGAAGGATTCACCCCTCCACTTT
TRBD1	.	TRBV10-3	TRBJ2-7	CAISESETGNNEQYF	TGTGCCATCAGTGAGTCGGAGACAGGGAATAACGAGCAGTACTTC
.	.	TRBV24-1	TRBJ2-3	CATSDLAPGNTQYF	TGTGCCACCAGTGATTTGGCCCCGGGAAATACGCAGTATTTT
TRBD2	many	TRBV7-2	TRBJ2-7	CASSRPLAGLRKAQYF	TGTGCCAGCAGCCGTCCTTTAGCGGGTCTAAGAAAGGCGCAGTACTTC
.	once	TRBV9	TRBJ2-1	CASGVRTTNEQFF	TGTGCCAGCGGGGTGAGGACTACGAATGAGCAGTTCTTC
.	.	TRBV20-1	TRBJ1-2	CSARGNPYLEGYTF	TGCAGTGCTAGAGGAAACCCGTATCTCGAGGGCTACACCTTC
.	.	TRBV13	TRBJ1-6	CASSLGGLNYNSPLHF	TGTGCCAGCAGCCTCGGGGGGCTGAACTATAATTCACCCCTCCACTTT
.	few	TRBV12-3/TRBV12-4	TRBJ2-2	CASSWGQVTGELFF	TGTGCCAGCAGCTGGGGGCAGGTCACCGGGGAGCTGTTTTTT
.	.	TRBV3-1	TRBJ1-3	CASSQTVLSGNTIYF	TGTGCCAGCAGCCAAACAGTCCTCTCTGGAAACACCATATATTTT
.	.	TRBV12-3/TRBV12-4	TRBJ2-7	CASSPSGTSGHEQYF	TGTGCCAGCAGTCCCTCCGGGACCTCCGGGCACGAGCAGTACTTC
TRBD2	.	TRBV20-1	TRBJ2-5	CSASSGTSTLGTQYF	TGCAGTGCTAGCTCCGGGACTAGTACCCTCGGGACCCAGTACTTC